This entry lists 8 T cell receptor beta chains sequenced from one sample in a study of blood T cell repertoires in COVID-19. The table came from immunoSEQ multiplex PCR; TCRdb's copy has only in-frame clones and leaves some out. The sample includes some 150,000 clones, about three quarters of them seen just once. Sequences were obtained from PBMCs or T cells enriched from blood (not recorded which). The receptors here all came from a woman in her 50s who had recovered from COVID-19.

The chain combines TRBV19 with TRBJ1-4; D call uncertain. The CDR3 has 16 amino acids. Germline V lookup: CDR1 LNHDA, CDR2 SQIVND (reference sequence). V dropped 3 bases and J dropped 0 bases, with 11 bases sitting between them. CDR3 sequence (DNA): TGTGCCAGTAGTATTGAGGAGGCGGCAACTAATGAAAAACTGTTTTTT. This sequence encodes CASSIEEAATNEKLFF.

The chain has TRBV18 and TRBJ2-5; D might be TRBD2 (5 bases). V lost 2 bases and J 4 bases, leaving 17 bases between the germline ends. This CDR3 is built from 16 residues. Germline V gene sequence: CDR1 KGHSH, CDR2 LQKENI. CDR3 sequence: CASSPIIRESIETQYF. As DNA, the CDR3 is TGTGCCAGCTCACCAATTATCCGGGAATCCATAGAGACCCAGTACTTC.

The chain is built from TRBV14 and TRBJ1-1, with TRBD1 matching 7 bases. The CDR3 totals 14 residues. Germline V lookup: CDR1 SGHDN, CDR2 FVKESK. Trimming at V came to 2 bases and at J to 5 bases, leaving 5 bases not matched to a gene. CDR3 DNA sequence: TGTGCCAGCAGCCAACGACAGGGAGGAACTGAAGCTTTCTTT. Amino acids: CASSQRQGGTEAFF.

This chain uses TRBV29-1 with TRBJ2-1, with 7 bases identical to TRBD2. V gave up 1 base and J gave up 1 base; unmatched junction bases: 10. Germline-derived CDR1 and CDR2 are SQVTM and ANQGSEA. The CDR3 sequence is 17 residues long. CDR3 loop: CSVEGLAPRSSYNEQFF. CDR3 bases: TGCAGCGTTGAAGGACTAGCCCCACGAAGTTCCTACAATGAGCAGTTCTTC.

This chain joins TRBV7-9 and TRBJ1-5; TRBD1 matches at 9 bases. The CDR3 spans 13 residues. The ends lost 3 bases at V and 11 bases at J; junction bases unmatched: 5. From germline, CDR1 is SEHNR and CDR2 FQNEAQ (reference sequence). CDR3 protein: CASSFTGGEAQHF. The CDR3, as DNA: TGTGCCAGCAGCTTCACAGGGGGCGAAGCCCAGCATTTT.

This clone has a handful of counts. V and J are TRBV7-6 and TRBJ2-5, with D possibly matching TRBD2 (5 bases). The CDR3 length is 14 residues. The germline CDR1 and CDR2 sequences are SGHVS and FNYEAQ. Trimming removed 1 base from V and 5 bases from J, with 11 bases in between. In DNA form, the CDR3 reads TGTGCCAGCAGCTTAGGCGTGTGGGAGGAGACCCAGTACTTC. Translated, it gives CASSLGVWEETQYF.

This clone was counted a single time. J is TRBJ1-5 and V is TRBV27; TRBD1 might be the D (5 bases). CDR3 size: 15 residues. From germline, CDR1 is MNHEY and CDR2 SMNVEV (reference sequence). Trimming cost V 6 bases and J 4 bases, with 16 bases left between them. The CDR3: CASSPGGWGNQPQHF. CDR3 sequence (DNA): TGTGCCAGCAGCCCGGGGGGGTGGGGGAATCAGCCCCAGCATTTT.

Concerning this clone itself: No DNA is shown, since the ends of the CDR3 on it are uncertain; the CDR3 is the one TCRdb lists. The V and J genes are TRBV28 and TRBJ2-7; the D call TRBD1 from the table was never checked on the DNA. Per germline, CDR1 MDHEN and CDR2 SYDVKM. The length of the CDR3 is 20 amino acids, counting both ends. This CDR3 reads CASSLFLWGQKTSQSYEQYF.